The rows below give T cell receptor beta chains drawn from one sample of a study of CD8 T cells in Susac syndrome. TCRdb re-analysed the immunoSEQ multiplex PCR reads in MiXCR, keeping a single row per CDR3 protein. The sample has fewer than 200,000 distinct CDR3 sequences; 95% are singletons. Sequencing input: CD8+ T cells from PBMCs. Receptor source: a human donor with multiple sclerosis. The CDR3 runs from the conserved cysteine through the conserved F or W. A D gene is named only where the DNA matches it firmly.

V gene	J gene	D gene	CDR3 protein
TRBV11-2	TRBJ1-2	NA	CASSLGGSPYGYTF
TRBV13	TRBJ2-7	TRBD1	CASSLSDRDEQYF
TRBV11-2	TRBJ2-2	TRBD2	CASSPRGTSGANTGELFF
TRBV12-3/TRBV12-4	TRBJ2-3	NA	CASRPLGTDTQYF
TRBV19	TRBJ2-1	NA	CASSPTPDSRYNEQFF
TRBV27	TRBJ2-3	NA	CASRALGTDTQYF
TRBV27	TRBJ2-7	NA	CASKRGLGPYEQYF
TRBV29-1	TRBJ2-7	NA	CSVRQGGFDEQYF
TRBV20-1	TRBJ2-1	TRBD1	CSAKGGWRPGNSYNEQFF
TRBV6-1	TRBJ2-5	NA	CASSANLRNGPEAWETQYF
TRBV19	TRBJ1-5	TRBD1	CASSWDSYQPQHF
TRBV30	TRBJ1-1	TRBD1	CAWGQGRTEAFF
TRBV15	TRBJ2-7	NA	CATSNSYEQYF
TRBV29-1	TRBJ2-7	TRBD2	CSVRTSGSYEQYF
TRBV4-1	TRBJ1-4	TRBD1	CASSPATGGSNDREKLFF
TRBV7-6	TRBJ2-5	TRBD1	CASSLEHGTGGDGETQYF
TRBV20-1	TRBJ2-7	NA	CSARAGGGYEQYF
TRBV2	TRBJ2-7	NA	CASRGAEQYF
TRBV3-1	TRBJ1-1	NA	CASSLIRQRTEAFF
TRBV12-3/TRBV12-4	TRBJ2-7	NA	CASSLAPVYEQYF
TRBV15	TRBJ1-5	NA	CATSKSKAIYQPQHF
TRBV12-5	TRBJ2-1	NA	CASGLALVEQFF
TRBV27	TRBJ2-1	TRBD2	CASSHGTSGYNEQFF
TRBV7-9	TRBJ2-2	NA	CASSSRGGELFF
TRBV29-1	TRBJ2-7	NA	CSVDLGVGVQGHEQYF
TRBV3-1	TRBJ1-2	NA	CASSQVSLGVLGYTF
TRBV28	TRBJ2-7	NA	CASSFPGSRAYEQYF
TRBV10-2	TRBJ2-7	NA	CASGEGGSFNEQYF
TRBV6-5	TRBJ2-3	NA	CASSYSSRGALTDTQYF
TRBV5-1	TRBJ2-3	TRBD2	CASSVGTSGGTDTQYF
TRBV7-4	TRBJ2-5	TRBD1	CASSPPDRDRDSETQYF
TRBV29-1	TRBJ1-2	NA	CSAPTGSENYGYTF
TRBV10-2	TRBJ1-2	TRBD1	CASSDGQGYGYTF
TRBV2	TRBJ2-7	TRBD2	CASSEGLAETYEQYF
TRBV9	TRBJ1-6	NA	CASQGQGGSPLHF
TRBV20-1	TRBJ1-1	NA	CSATPGWTINTEAFF
TRBV20-1	TRBJ2-7	TRBD1	CSARLTGGGYEQYF
TRBV28	TRBJ2-4	NA	CASRPTPGPRSPYF
TRBV5-6	TRBJ2-7	NA	CASSPITGISYEQYF
TRBV7-2	TRBJ1-1	NA	CASSSPTENTEAFF
TRBV6-4	TRBJ2-3	NA	CASDGTDTQYF
TRBV6-5	TRBJ2-7	TRBD1	CASSGTVYEQYF
TRBV2	TRBJ2-1	TRBD2	CASSDRLANEQFF
TRBV28	TRBJ2-1	TRBD2	CASSLSGRKDEQFF
TRBV7-9	TRBJ2-5	TRBD1	CASSRRQGPQETQYF
TRBV7-9	TRBJ2-7	TRBD2	CASSGIAGGLTYEQYF
TRBV7-9	TRBJ2-1	NA	CASSSRYPGSVGYNEQFF
TRBV9	TRBJ1-2	NA	CASSAYTGIGGYTF
TRBV13	TRBJ2-7	NA	CASSLWGQGSYEQYF
TRBV5-1	TRBJ2-7	TRBD2	CASSLGPTSGGPSYEQYF
TRBV29-1	TRBJ2-7	TRBD2	CSVVTHAGVYEQYF
TRBV5-4	TRBJ1-6	NA	CASTTGLVNSPLHF
TRBV10-2	TRBJ2-1	TRBD2	CATGLAGANNEQFF